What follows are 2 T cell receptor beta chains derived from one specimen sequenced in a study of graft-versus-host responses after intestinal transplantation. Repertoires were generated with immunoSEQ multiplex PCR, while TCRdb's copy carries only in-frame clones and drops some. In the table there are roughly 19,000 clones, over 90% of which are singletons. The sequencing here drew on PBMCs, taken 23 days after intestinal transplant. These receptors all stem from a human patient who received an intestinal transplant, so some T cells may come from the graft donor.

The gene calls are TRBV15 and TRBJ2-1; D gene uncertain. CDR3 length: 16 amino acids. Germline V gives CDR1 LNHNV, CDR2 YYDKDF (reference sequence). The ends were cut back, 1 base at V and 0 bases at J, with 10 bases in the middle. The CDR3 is CATSRGVSGSYNEQFF. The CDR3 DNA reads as TGTGCCACCAGCAGAGGGGTCTCTGGCTCCTACAATGAGCAGTTCTTC. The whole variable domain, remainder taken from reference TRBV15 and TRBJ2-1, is DAMVIQNPRYQVTQFGKPVTLSCSQTLNHNVMYWYQQKSSQAPKLLFHYYDKDFNNEADTPDNFQSRRPNTSFCFLDIRSPGLGDTAMYLCATSRGVSGSYNEQFFGPGTRLTVL.

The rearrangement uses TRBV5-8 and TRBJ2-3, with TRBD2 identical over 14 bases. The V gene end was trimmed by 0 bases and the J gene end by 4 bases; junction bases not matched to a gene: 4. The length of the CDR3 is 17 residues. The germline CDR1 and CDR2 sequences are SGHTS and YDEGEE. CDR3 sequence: CASSLDGTSGRADTQYF. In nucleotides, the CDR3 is TGTGCCAGCAGCTTGGATGGGACTAGCGGGAGAGCAGATACGCAGTATTTT.